A single sample gave rise to the 27 T cell receptor beta chains below, sequenced in a study of blood T cell repertoires in COVID-19. Clones were sequenced by immunoSEQ multiplex PCR, and TCRdb holds only the in-frame ones, with some missing. The table has around 99,000 clones, about 90% seen once. The sample comprised peripheral blood. These receptors originate from a man aged 35 to 55 with active or convalescent COVID-19.

This rearrangement joins TRBV11-1 to TRBJ2-1; D is perhaps TRBD1 (6 bases). V dropped 5 bases and J dropped 7 bases, with 12 bases sitting between them. The germline V gene encodes CDR1 SGHAT and CDR2 FQDESV (reference sequence). The CDR3 spans 13 residues. The CDR3 DNA follows: TGTGCCAGCAGCCCCTACAGGGTTAATGAGCAGTTCTTC. As protein: CASSPYRVNEQFF. Drawing the rest from reference TRBV11-1 and TRBJ2-1, the complete variable domain is EAEVAQSPRYKITEKSQAVAFWCDPISGHATLYWYRQILGQGPELLVQFQDESVVDDSQLPKDRFSAERLKGVDSTLKIQPAELGDSAMYLCASSPYRVNEQFFGPGTRLTVL.

The chain joins TRBV6-2 or TRBV6-3 to TRBJ2-6, with D possibly matching TRBD2 (6 bases). Germline V gene lookup returns CDR1 MNHEY and CDR2 SVGEGT. The CDR3 is 18 residues long. The V gene lost 1 base and the J gene lost 4 bases, with 17 bases spanning the gap. This CDR3 is CASSYFGAPGAGANVLTF. CDR3 nucleotides: TGTGCCAGCAGTTACTTCGGCGCGCCGGGAGCCGGGGCCAACGTCCTGACTTTC.

This chain joins TRBV7-2 and TRBJ1-1, with TRBD1 matching 7 bases. This CDR3 comprises 16 residues. In germline, CDR1 is SGHTA, CDR2 FQGNSA. Trimming at V came to 5 bases and at J to 4 bases, leaving 13 bases not matched to a gene. The CDR3 here is CASSPSLRGQSTEAFF. CDR3 coding DNA: TGTGCCAGCAGCCCTTCTCTAAGGGGGCAGAGCACTGAAGCTTTCTTT.

In the case of this clone: Other DNA sequences of this sample code for an identical CDR3. The chain combines TRBV5-1 with TRBJ1-1; no firm D call. Germline V lookup: CDR1 SGHRS, CDR2 YFSETQ. The V end lost 2 bases, the J end lost 1 base, and 9 bases lay between the germline ends. The CDR3 length is 14 residues. The CDR3 loop reads CASSLVEGNTEAFF. The CDR3 DNA reads as TGCGCCAGCAGCTTAGTTGAGGGGAACACTGAAGCTTTCTTT.

This clone occurred once. This chain uses TRBV7-9 with TRBJ1-1; 7 bases align to TRBD1. Trimming removed 5 bases from V and 0 bases from J; junction bases left unmatched: 15. Germline V lookup: CDR1 SEHNR, CDR2 FQNEAQ (reference sequence). The CDR3 length is 18 residues. The CDR3 bases are TGTGCCAGCAGCAAACTAGCCACAGGGGCTACAATGAACACTGAAGCTTTCTTT. Its translation: CASSKLATGATMNTEAFF. The variable domain in full, with the rest retrieved from reference TRBV7-9 and TRBJ1-1, is DTGVSQNPRHKITKRGQNVTFRCDPISEHNRLYWYRQTLGQGPEFLTYFQNEAQLEKSRLLSDRFSAERPKGSFSTLEIQRTEQGDSAMYLCASSKLATGATMNTEAFFGQGTRLTVV.

This clone has just a few counts. The chain uses TRBV6-7 and TRBJ2-5; D unresolved. TRBV6-7 is designated an ORF whose function remains uncertain. The CDR3 is 14 amino acids. V dropped 5 bases and J dropped 4 bases, with 14 bases sitting between them. CDR3 protein: CASSPVGCRETQYF. CDR3 nucleotide sequence: TGTGCCAGCAGTCCCGTCGGGTGTAGAGAGACCCAGTACTTC.

This clone was recorded only once. This rearrangement joins TRBV18 to TRBJ2-7; D is perhaps TRBD1 (5 bases). Germline-derived CDR1 and CDR2 are KGHSH and LQKENI. Trimming pared 1 base from V and 0 bases from J, leaving 13 bases between. The CDR3 covers 16 residues. CDR3 protein: CASSPLNRRSSYEQYF. CDR3 bases: TGTGCCAGCTCACCACTCAACAGGCGAAGCTCCTACGAGCAGTACTTC.

The rearrangement joins TRBV23-1 to TRBJ2-5; D might be TRBD1 (6 bases). TRBV23-1 is given ORF status, its function remaining uncertain. The CDR3 is made up of 15 amino acids. Trimming pared 0 bases from V and 3 bases from J, leaving 11 bases between. The CDR3: CASSQSYREKETQYF. The CDR3 DNA reads as TGCGCCAGCAGTCAATCATACAGGGAGAAAGAGACCCAGTACTTC.

The rearrangement joins TRBV3-1 (or the pseudogene TRBV3-2) to TRBJ2-1, with 8 bases aligning to TRBD1. This CDR3 region has 14 residues. J lost 2 bases, V lost 5 bases, and 2 bases had no gene match. Per germline, CDR1 LGHDT and CDR2 YNNKEL (reference sequence). The CDR3 protein is CASSAGQAYNEQFF. CDR3 in DNA: TGTGCCAGCAGCGCGGGACAGGCCTACAATGAGCAGTTCTTC.

V is TRBV5-6 and J is TRBJ2-3, with a possible D match to TRBD1 (6 bases). This CDR3 has 16 amino acids. CDR1 SGHDT and CDR2 YYEEEE come from the germline V gene. The V and J ends lost 0 bases and 4 bases respectively, with 15 bases between them. The CDR3, as DNA: TGTGCCAGCAGCTTGGTCGCAGGGGTTGAGCCAGATACGCAGTATTTT. Protein sequence: CASSLVAGVEPDTQYF.

The chain couples TRBV7-2 to TRBJ1-6; D gene unclear. V lost 5 bases, J lost 0 bases, and 17 bases lay in between. The germline V gene encodes CDR1 SGHTA and CDR2 FQGNSA. The CDR3 contains 18 residues. CDR3: CASSPRPPSSSYNSPLHF. The CDR3 bases are TGTGCCAGCAGCCCTCGTCCACCGTCTAGCTCCTATAATTCACCCCTCCACTTT.

This rearrangement joins TRBV30 to TRBJ2-2; D call uncertain. Trimming took 5 bases from V and 7 from J, leaving 14 bases between them. Germline V gene lookup returns CDR1 GTSNPN and CDR2 SVGIG (reference sequence). CDR3 length: 13 residues. CDR3 in amino acids: CAWDPSAFGELFF. CDR3 in DNA: TGTGCCTGGGACCCAAGCGCCTTCGGGGAGCTGTTTTTT.

The rearrangement uses TRBV2 and TRBJ1-2; a weak D match, TRBD1 (5 bases). The V gene lost 3 bases and the J gene lost 1 base, with 6 bases spanning the gap. The CDR3 sequence is 13 residues long. Per germline, CDR1 SNHLY and CDR2 FYNNEI. The CDR3: CASSDRVNYGYTF. The DNA for the CDR3 is TGTGCCAGCAGTGACAGGGTTAACTATGGCTACACCTTC.

This chain connects TRBV7-9 to TRBJ1-1; D is possibly TRBD1 (6 bases). This CDR3 is 14 amino acids long. V was shortened by 5 bases and J by 0 bases, with 10 bases between the two germline ends. Germline V gene sequence: CDR1 SEHNR, CDR2 FQNEAQ (reference sequence). CDR3 DNA: TGTGCCAGCAGCCCAGGACAGTTGAACACTGAAGCTTTCTTT. This gives the protein CASSPGQLNTEAFF.

The J gene is TRBJ2-7, the V gene TRBV7-2, with a tentative D call TRBD1 (6 bases). V was clipped by 4 bases and J by 6 bases, with 19 bases between them. The CDR3 length is 15 residues. CDR1 and CDR2 (germline): SGHTA, FQGNSA. The CDR3: CASSSTTGSVFEQYF. The CDR3, as DNA: TGTGCCAGCAGCTCGACGACAGGTTCGGTATTCGAGCAGTACTTC.

In nucleotides, the CDR3 is TGCAGCGTCGCTCCTAGCGGGAGCTCCTACGAGCAGTACTTC. Its protein product is CSVAPSGSSYEQYF. V gene TRBV29-1 combines with J gene TRBJ2-7; the match to TRBD2 covers 10 bases. This CDR3 is 14 amino acids long. Germline CDR1 and CDR2: SQVTM and ANQGSEA. Losses at the gene ends were 6 bases for V and 0 bases for J; bases not matched to a gene: 5.

The V and J genes are TRBV7-9 and TRBJ2-1; TRBD1 agrees at 9 bases. The CDR3 covers 15 residues. The V and J ends lost 5 bases and 4 bases, in that order; junction bases with no gene match: 6. Per germline, CDR1 SEHNR and CDR2 FQNEAQ (reference sequence). This CDR3 reads CASSIGTGPYNEQFF. CDR3 sequence (DNA): TGTGCCAGCAGCATCGGGACAGGGCCTTACAATGAGCAGTTCTTC.

This rearrangement joins TRBV9 to TRBJ2-3, with TRBD2 as a possible D gene (6 bases). CDR1 is SGDLS and CDR2 is YYNGEE in the germline V gene. V was trimmed by 1 base and J by 2 bases, leaving 11 bases between them. The CDR3 extends over 15 amino acids. CDR3 region: CASSVLATFTDTQYF. In nucleotides, the CDR3 is TGTGCCAGCAGCGTACTAGCGACCTTCACAGATACGCAGTATTTT.

This clone appeared a single time. This chain links TRBV7-2 with TRBJ2-1; a possible D gene is TRBD2 (5 bases). V shed 6 bases and J shed 5 bases, with 14 bases lying between them. The V gene's germline CDR1 is SGHTA and CDR2 FQGNSA. The CDR3 has 14 residues. The CDR3, as DNA: TGTGCCAGCAGTCGTAGAGGAGGTAACAATGAGCAGTTCTTC. This translates into CASSRRGGNNEQFF.

This clone has only one observation. The rearrangement links TRBV28 to TRBJ1-2; tentative D call: TRBD1 (5 bases). Germline-derived CDR1 and CDR2 are MDHEN and SYDVKM. Trimming left V 7 bases short and J 8 bases short, with 14 bases between. The CDR3 is 12 residues long. CDR3 DNA sequence: TGTGCCAGCACCGGGACTTTACAGGGCTACACCTTC. Its translation: CASTGTLQGYTF.

V is TRBV7-2 and J is TRBJ1-4, with TRBD1 as a possible D gene (6 bases). Per germline, CDR1 SGHTA and CDR2 FQGNSA. Trimming took 1 base from V and 13 from J, leaving 10 bases between them. The CDR3 totals 12 residues. The CDR3 region is CASSLEGTRLFF. DNA of the CDR3: TGTGCCAGCAGCTTAGAGGGGACAAGACTGTTTTTT.

The V call is TRBV5-1, the J call TRBJ1-1; 8 bases are shared with TRBD1. Trimming took 4 bases from V and 6 from J; bases not matched to a gene: 2. Germline loops: CDR1 SGHRS, CDR2 YFSETQ. CDR3 size: 12 residues. This CDR3 is CASSLTGAEAFF. DNA of the CDR3: TGCGCCAGCAGCCTGACAGGGGCTGAAGCTTTCTTT.

The chain has TRBV6-2 or TRBV6-3 and TRBJ1-1; no reliable D call. This CDR3 spans 14 amino acids. The germline CDR1 and CDR2 sequences are MNHEY and SVGEGT. Deletions cut 1 base from V and 1 base from J, with 7 bases between. This chain's CDR3 is CASSYFAKNTEAFF. The CDR3 DNA is TGTGCCAGCAGTTACTTTGCGAAGAACACTGAAGCTTTCTTT.

This chain connects TRBV7-9 to TRBJ2-3; D remains unclear. V lost 5 bases to trimming and J lost 4 bases, with 10 bases between them. This CDR3 has 13 residues. Germline V CDR1 and CDR2: SEHNR, FQNEAQ (reference sequence). The CDR3 DNA reads TGTGCCAGCAGCCCCCGAAAGCCAGATACGCAGTATTTT. Translation: CASSPRKPDTQYF.

The chain couples TRBV2 to TRBJ1-2, with TRBD1 matching 9 bases. V gave up 5 bases and J gave up 7 bases; unmatched junction bases: 11. The CDR3 is made up of 15 amino acids. The germline gives CDR1 SNHLY, CDR2 FYNNEI. The CDR3 DNA reads as TGTGCCAGCAGTTACACAGGACAGGGGAGCGGTGGCTACACCTTC. Translated: CASSYTGQGSGGYTF.

The V call is TRBV7-8, the J call TRBJ1-2, with D possibly TRBD1 on 5 matching bases. Germline V gene sequence: CDR1 SGHVS, CDR2 FQNEAQ. The V and J ends lost 3 bases and 7 bases respectively, with 9 bases between them. This CDR3 comprises 12 residues. CDR3 residues: CASSFQGFGYTF. The CDR3 DNA sequence: TGTGCCAGCAGCTTCCAGGGATTTGGCTACACCTTC.

Here the CDR3 DNA reads TGCGCCAGCAGCTTTTCTTCCGGGACAAGGGGGGAGCAGTACTTC. It is translated as CASSFSSGTRGEQYF. The rearrangement uses TRBV5-1 and TRBJ2-7; D may be TRBD1 (6 bases). The length of the CDR3 is 15 residues. Looked up from germline, CDR1 is SGHRS and CDR2 is YFSETQ. Trimming removed 2 bases from V and 7 bases from J, with 19 bases in between.